The rows below give T cell receptor beta chains drawn from one sample of a study of T cell responses to AZD1222 COVID-19 vaccine. Profiling relied on immunoSEQ multiplex PCR, and the TCRdb table lists in-frame clones only, not all of them. The data contain under 200,000 clones, approximately 92% of them seen just once; the ten biggest clones take up approximately 4%. The sequencing here drew on peripheral blood, taken 28 days after the second dose of the MenACWY control vaccine. The receptor source for this set is an adult who received the MenACWY meningococcal vaccine as a control. Each CDR3 is given with its conserved first and last residue. The D gene is left open where the match is weak. Not every row has a clone size; where given, it reads once, few, many or a size class.

cdr3_aa | cdr3_nt | v_call | d_call | j_call | clone_size
CASSPALGLAGVGEQYF | TGTGCCAGCAGCCCCGCACTAGGACTAGCGGGAGTCGGTGAGCAGTACTTC | TRBV5-4 | TRBD2 | TRBJ2-7 | NA
CASSIDLLF | TGTGCCAGTAGTATAGATCTGCTCTTC | TRBV19 | NA | TRBJ2-1 | NA
CASSDGNSGFAKNIQYF | TGTGCCAGCAGCGACGGAAACAGTGGGTTTGCCAAAAACATTCAGTACTTC | TRBV21-1 | NA | TRBJ2-4 | NA
CASSQGTSGNTIYF | TGTGCCAGCAGCCAAGGGACCTCTGGAAACACCATATATTTT | TRBV3-1/TRBV3-2 | NA | TRBJ1-3 | NA
CAWSANDRPSYEQYF | TGTGCCTGGAGCGCAAACGACAGACCTTCCTACGAGCAGTACTTC | TRBV30 | NA | TRBJ2-7 | NA
CASSLEAGGTAAFF | TGCGCCAGCAGCTTGGAAGCGGGGGGGACAGCCGCTTTCTTT | TRBV5-1 | TRBD1 | TRBJ1-1 | NA
CASSRRLGNQPQHF | TGTGCCAGCAGCCGTCGATTGGGGAATCAGCCCCAGCATTTT | TRBV27 | NA | TRBJ1-5 | NA
CASSPRAGVTYGYTF | TGTGCCAGCAGCCCACGGGCAGGGGTGACCTATGGCTACACCTTC | TRBV11-3 | NA | TRBJ1-2 | NA
CASRAGGPRTEAFF | TGTGCCAGCAGGGCAGGGGGCCCGAGGACTGAAGCTTTCTTT | TRBV28 | TRBD1 | TRBJ1-1 | NA
CASSLSGSGVGELFF | TGTGCCAGCAGTCTTAGCGGGAGCGGTGTAGGGGAGCTGTTTTTT | TRBV6-2/TRBV6-3 | TRBD2 | TRBJ2-2 | NA
CASKSPGQENYGYTF | TGTGCCAGCAAATCTCCGGGACAGGAGAACTATGGCTACACCTTC | TRBV9 | TRBD1 | TRBJ1-2 | few
CASSVALASSYNEQFF | TGTGCCAGCAGCGTGGCTCTGGCGAGCTCCTACAATGAGCAGTTCTTC | TRBV9 | NA | TRBJ2-1 | once
CASSYSFPGNTIYF | TGTGCCAGCAGTTACTCGTTTCCTGGAAACACCATATATTTT | TRBV6-2/TRBV6-3 | NA | TRBJ1-3 | NA
CASSLSRAGDQPQHF | TGTGCCAGCAGTTTATCTCGAGCGGGTGATCAGCCCCAGCATTTT | TRBV28 | NA | TRBJ1-5 | NA
CASSARGYRTSPAGAGTYNEQFF | TGTGCCAGCAGCGCCCGGGGGTACCGGACCTCTCCAGCGGGAGCAGGGACCTACAATGAGCAGTTCTTC | TRBV9 | TRBD2 | TRBJ2-1 | NA
CASSPAASEQYF | TGCGCCAGCAGCCCCGCTGCAAGCGAGCAGTACTTC | TRBV5-1 | NA | TRBJ2-7 | NA
CASSYAGTSSKGELFF | TGTGCCAGCAGTTACGCCGGGACTAGTAGTAAAGGGGAGCTGTTTTTT | TRBV6-2/TRBV6-3 | TRBD2 | TRBJ2-2 | NA
CASSLTTVTPLHF | TGTGCCAGCAGTTTGACCACAGTAACACCCCTCCACTTT | TRBV28 | NA | TRBJ1-6 | NA
CASSETRGSNGYTF | TGTGCCAGCAGTGAAACCAGGGGGAGTAATGGCTACACCTTC | TRBV6-1 | TRBD1 | TRBJ1-2 | NA
CASSFRDRAYEQYF | TGTGCCAGCAGCTTCCGGGACCGAGCCTACGAGCAGTACTTC | TRBV7-9 | NA | TRBJ2-7 | NA
CAWSVLKGRGNEKLFF | TGTGCCTGGAGTGTACTTAAGGGCAGGGGAAATGAAAAACTGTTTTTT | TRBV30 | NA | TRBJ1-4 | NA
CAISVAGGTDTQYF | TGTGCCATCAGCGTAGCGGGAGGTACAGATACGCAGTATTTT | TRBV10-3 | TRBD2 | TRBJ2-3 | NA
CASQGISNQPQHF | TGTGCCTCCCAGGGGATTAGCAATCAGCCCCAGCATTTT | TRBV6-6 | NA | TRBJ1-5 | NA
CASSRGPSYEQYF | TGTGCCAGCAGCCGGGGACCAAGCTACGAGCAGTACTTC | TRBV6-5 | NA | TRBJ2-7 | NA
CASRKGTVYEQYF | TGTGCCAGCAGGAAGGGGACAGTGTACGAGCAGTACTTC | TRBV12-3/TRBV12-4 | TRBD1 | TRBJ2-7 | NA
CATSDLETGSGRHEQFF | TGTGCCACCAGTGATCTTGAAACTGGTAGCGGGAGACATGAGCAGTTCTTC | TRBV24-1 | TRBD2 | TRBJ2-1 | NA
CASSDRTDRAFF | TGTGCCAGCAGTGACCGAACCGACAGAGCTTTCTTT | TRBV6-4 | NA | TRBJ1-1 | NA
CASSYSIVGNTEAFF | TGTGCCAGCAGTTACTCTATTGTCGGGAACACTGAAGCTTTCTTT | TRBV6-2/TRBV6-3 | NA | TRBJ1-1 | NA
CASSLTASGSGDIQYF | TGCGCCAGCAGCTTGACGGCTAGCGGGAGCGGGGACATTCAGTACTTC | TRBV5-1 | TRBD2 | TRBJ2-4 | NA